This TCR beta chain was found in a study of OX40 agonist ivuxolimab in advanced cancers. Points from the study as a whole: Expanded peripheral T cells had an undetermined antigen specificity. Relatively little clonal expansion, among the lowest observed, appeared in partial responders at 0.1-3.0 mg/kg. By week 6 at 0.1 to 3.0 mg/kg, blood CD4+ and CD8+ T cells had expanded clonally.

Notes on this clone: What it binds is unknown.

The method was immunoSEQ multiplex PCR; TCRdb's version includes in-frame clones alone and lacks a portion of them. This sample has under 100,000 clones, with roughly 91% found just once. Patients with a history of autoimmune disease or on systemic immunosuppression were excluded. The sequence was collected from an adult with an advanced solid tumor such as melanoma, head and neck, liver or kidney cancer. Sequenced here: CD4+ or CD8+ T cells sorted from blood, sampled in a trial of the OX40 agonist ivuxolimab.

The CDR3 is CACGTLQAEQFF. CDR3 nucleotide sequence: TGTGCCTGCGGGACTCTCCAGGCTGAGCAGTTCTTC. The J gene is TRBJ2-1, the V gene TRBV7-9; D may be TRBD2 (6 bases). Trimming cost V 11 bases and J 9 bases, with 17 bases left between them. Germline V gene data show CDR1 as SEHNR and CDR2 as FQNEAQ (reference sequence). CDR3 length: 12 amino acids.